The 12 T cell receptor beta chains given below trace back to one sample, sequenced in a study of patients and donors after allogeneic stem cell transplantation. TCRdb re-called the RT-PCR reads with MiXCR, one entry per CDR3 protein. The repertoire holds about 960,000 distinct CDR3 sequences, 15% to 20% seen once, with 6% in the top ten. The sample comprised blood, either unsorted or a sorted T cell fraction (not recorded which). All receptors derive from a human donor who was either an allogeneic HSCT recipient or a stem cell or donor lymphocyte infusion donor (not recorded which). It is not recorded whose cells these are; they may come from a transplant donor.

A few counts support this clonotype. J is TRBJ1-3 and V is TRBV12-3 or TRBV12-4; D unclear. The V and J ends lost 2 bases and 3 bases respectively, with 11 bases between them. CDR3 length: 15 residues. As DNA, the CDR3 is TGTGCCAGCAGTTTAAACCCCTGGAATGGAAACACCATATATTTT. Protein: CASSLNPWNGNTIYF.

This clonotype has a handful of counts. The genes are TRBV28 and TRBJ1-2; D might be TRBD1 (5 bases). Germline assignment: CDR1 MDHEN and CDR2 SYDVKM. Trimming removed 8 bases from V and 4 bases from J, with 17 bases in between. The CDR3 has 14 amino acids. As DNA, the CDR3 is TGTGCCAGCTTCTCCCCCAGGGATAGCTATGGCTACACCTTC. As protein: CASFSPRDSYGYTF.

This clonotype was seen more than once but under ten times. The chain combines TRBV12-3 or TRBV12-4 with TRBJ2-2; D remains ambiguous. The CDR3 extends over 13 amino acids. The V end was cut by 4 bases, the J end by 4 bases, with 7 bases between. For the CDR3, the DNA is TGTGCCAGCAGTTCCGGTCTCACCGGGGAGCTGTTTTTT. Protein product: CASSSGLTGELFF.

This clonotype was detected only a few times. This sequence joins TRBV6-1 and TRBJ1-1; 9 positions agree with TRBD1. The germline V gene has CDR1 MNHNS and CDR2 SASEGT. J gave up 3 bases and V 5 bases, and 4 bases lay outside the gene matches. This CDR3 is 14 amino acids long. The CDR3 DNA is TGTGCCAGCAGTCGACAGGGGGTGGACACTGAAGCTTTCTTT. It translates to CASSRQGVDTEAFF.

This chain links TRBV4-3 with TRBJ1-1; D gene unclear. The V gene's germline CDR1 is LGHNA and CDR2 YSLEER. The CDR3 sequence is 15 residues long. V was trimmed by 0 bases and J by 5 bases, leaving 13 bases between them. CDR3 region: CASSQDLLGGTEAFF. CDR3 coding DNA: TGCGCCAGCAGCCAAGATCTCTTAGGAGGAACTGAAGCTTTCTTT.

In this sample, this clonotype turned up a few times. The gene calls are TRBV20-1 and TRBJ2-4; tentative D call: TRBD2 (7 bases). This CDR3 contains 13 residues. Germline V gives CDR1 DFQATT, CDR2 SNEGSKA (reference sequence). V was pared by 0 bases and J by 8 bases, with 11 bases between. The CDR3 region is CSAREGGAYIQYF. The CDR3 bases are TGCAGTGCTAGAGAAGGGGGGGCATACATTCAGTACTTC.

There are a few counts of this clonotype. The gene calls are TRBV20-1 and TRBJ1-2; 12 nucleotides match TRBD1. V dropped 6 bases and J dropped 1; count of bases not matched to a gene: 9. Germline CDR1 reads DFQATT; CDR2 reads SNEGSKA (reference sequence). CDR3 length: 16 amino acids. CDR3 in amino acids: CSAIWDRGQSNYGYTF. Written as DNA, the CDR3 is TGCAGTGCCATATGGGACAGGGGGCAGAGTAACTATGGCTACACCTTC.

This clonotype has only a few counts. The rearrangement links TRBV7-9 to TRBJ2-3; 13 positions match TRBD2. V trimming: 5 bases; J trimming: 6 bases; junction bases outside the gene matches: 11. Germline V gene data show CDR1 as SEHNR and CDR2 as FQNEAQ (reference sequence). CDR3 length equals 17 residues. The CDR3 here is CASSRTLAGGLLDTQYF. DNA of the CDR3: TGTGCCAGCAGCCGAACACTAGCGGGGGGGCTTCTGGATACGCAGTATTTT.

This sequence joins TRBV4-3 and TRBJ2-2, with TRBD1 as a possible D gene (7 bases). Germline V gene data show CDR1 as LGHNA and CDR2 as YSLEER. The CDR3 length is 15 residues. The germline V and J ends were trimmed by 0 bases and 6 bases, with 11 bases remaining between them. The DNA for the CDR3 is TGCGCCAGCAGCCAAGACAGCAGGGGGGCCGGGGAGCTGTTTTTT. Translation gives CASSQDSRGAGELFF.

This clonotype was detected a few times. This chain links TRBV20-1 with TRBJ2-7; weak D call: TRBD2 (5 bases). This CDR3 comprises 16 residues. Trimming took 0 bases from V and 0 from J, leaving 15 bases between them. Germline assignment: CDR1 DFQATT and CDR2 SNEGSKA (reference sequence). The CDR3 DNA reads as TGCAGTGCTAGAGATGTAAGCGGTACCAGCTCCTACGAGCAGTACTTC. Its protein is CSARDVSGTSSYEQYF.

The rearrangement joins TRBV27 to TRBJ2-7; D is possibly TRBD1 (5 bases). The V end lost 1 base, the J end lost 4 bases, and 14 bases lay between the germline ends. The CDR3 length is 15 residues. Germline CDR1 is MNHEY and CDR2 is SMNVEV (reference sequence). The CDR3 is CASSLFQGFRYEQYF. The CDR3 coding sequence is TGTGCCAGCAGTTTATTCCAGGGCTTCAGGTACGAGCAGTACTTC.

This clonotype was counted at least ten times. The rearrangement links TRBV4-2 to TRBJ2-2; D is perhaps TRBD2 (6 bases). CDR1 and CDR2 (germline): LGHNA, YNFKEQ. The CDR3 has 18 residues. V was trimmed by 2 bases and J by 1 base, leaving 17 bases between them. CDR3 bases: TGTGCCAGCAGCCAATCAGTAACTAGCCGTAAGAACACCGGGGAGCTGTTTTTT. It encodes CASSQSVTSRKNTGELFF.